These T cell receptor beta chains were read from a single sample in a study of CD8+ T cells in alopecia areata. Assay: immunoSEQ multiplex PCR; the TCRdb copy retains only in-frame clones and omits some. In the table there are 150,000 to 200,000 clones, about 60% of which are singletons. This material consisted of CD8+ T cells sorted from blood, taken at week 24, from a patient treated with tofacitinib. These receptors were taken from a human donor with alopecia areata. Both conserved end residues are part of each CDR3. The order of the fields is D gene, V gene, J gene, clone size, CDR3 protein, CDR3 DNA. The D gene is left open where the match is weak. The size entry is marked missing in some rows and otherwise reads once, few, many or a size class.

-	TRBV4-1	TRBJ2-3	-	CASTLGRSTDTQYF	TGCGCCAGCACCCTTGGCCGGAGCACAGATACGCAGTATTTT
-	TRBV19	TRBJ1-1	-	CASTQANTEAFF	TGTGCCAGTACACAAGCGAACACTGAAGCTTTCTTT
-	TRBV27	TRBJ2-5	few	CASSTSTGVRETQYF	-
-	TRBV27	TRBJ2-1	-	CASSFDRNNEQFF	TGTGCCAGCAGTTTCGACAGAAACAATGAGCAGTTCTTC
-	TRBV19	TRBJ2-1	-	CASSEGRDEQFF	TGTGCCAGTAGTGAGGGCCGGGATGAGCAGTTCTTC
-	TRBV13	TRBJ1-2	-	CASSLGLWGNYGYTF	TGTGCCAGCAGCTTAGGGCTTTGGGGAAACTATGGCTACACCTTC
TRBD2	TRBV7-9	TRBJ2-5	-	CASSSTSGGAETQYF	TGTGCCAGCAGCTCGACTAGCGGGGGGGCGGAGACCCAGTACTTC
-	TRBV7-9	TRBJ1-4	-	CASSSLATNEKLFF	TGTGCCAGCAGCTCACTTGCAACTAATGAAAAACTGTTTTTT
-	TRBV11-2	TRBJ2-7	-	CASSGWVTPYEQYF	TGTGCCAGCAGTGGGTGGGTAACCCCCTACGAGCAGTACTTC
-	TRBV25-1	TRBJ1-1	-	CASSEADQNTEAFF	TGTGCCAGCAGTGAGGCGGATCAGAACACTGAAGCTTTCTTT
-	TRBV29-1	TRBJ1-1	-	CSVPDMNTEAFF	TGCAGCGTGCCGGATATGAACACTGAAGCTTTCTTT
-	TRBV30	TRBJ1-1	-	CAWRGQGGRYTEAFF	TGTGCCTGGAGAGGTCAGGGTGGGAGATACACTGAAGCTTTCTTT
TRBD2	TRBV2	TRBJ2-2	-	CASMGPGGTGELFF	TGTGCCAGCATGGGTCCGGGGGGGACCGGGGAGCTGTTTTTT
-	TRBV4-1	TRBJ1-1	-	CASSQDRTAYTEAFF	TGCGCCAGCAGCCAAGACCGGACGGCCTACACTGAAGCTTTCTTT
-	TRBV4-1	TRBJ2-7	-	CASSQVMALSDEQYF	TGCGCCAGCAGCCAGGTCATGGCATTGAGCGACGAGCAGTACTTC
-	TRBV6-5	TRBJ1-6	-	CASSYSGSPLHF	TGTGCCAGCAGTTACTCTGGGTCACCCCTCCACTTT
TRBD1	TRBV2	TRBJ1-1	-	CASRSRQGFPEAFF	TGTGCCAGCAGGTCTAGACAGGGTTTCCCTGAAGCTTTCTTT
-	TRBV5-1	TRBJ1-4	-	CASSLAGQDEKLFF	TGCGCCAGCAGCTTGGCCGGGCAGGATGAAAAACTGTTTTTT
TRBD1	TRBV30	TRBJ2-7	-	CAWSALGTGRLYEQYF	TGTGCCTGGAGTGCCCTCGGGACAGGCCGCCTCTACGAGCAGTACTTC
-	TRBV4-1	TRBJ1-1	-	CASSPPWGKLTEAFF	TGCGCCAGCAGCCCCCCTTGGGGAAAGTTGACTGAAGCTTTCTTT
-	TRBV2	TRBJ1-1	-	CASSEGGTFSEAFF	TGTGCCAGCAGTGAAGGGGGGACGTTTTCTGAAGCTTTCTTT
-	TRBV29-1	TRBJ2-7	-	CSAGVAGSYEQYF	TGCAGCGCCGGCGTGGCAGGCTCCTACGAGCAGTACTTC
TRBD1	TRBV7-8	TRBJ2-7	-	CASSSGTGVTSYEQYF	TGTGCCAGCAGCTCCGGGACAGGAGTCACTTCCTACGAGCAGTACTTC
-	TRBV5-1	TRBJ1-1	-	CASSLEVGRLNTEAFF	TGCGCCAGCAGCTTGGAGGTGGGGCGGTTGAACACTGAAGCTTTCTTT
TRBD1	TRBV5-1	TRBJ2-7	few	CASSSTGTGSYEQYF	TGCGCCAGCAGCTCGACCGGGACAGGGTCTTACGAGCAGTACTTC
-	TRBV27	TRBJ2-1	-	CASRTRGLMDEQFF	TGTGCCAGCAGAACCCGGGGGTTAATGGATGAGCAGTTCTTC